This T cell receptor beta chain was identified during a study of beta chain features in type 1 diabetes. V was trimmed by 0 bases and J by 9 bases, leaving 7 bases between them. The germline V gene encodes CDR1 SGHNT and CDR2 YYREEE (reference sequence). This CDR3 comprises 12 residues. Every bit of the isolated RNA underwent reverse transcription, so sequencing read expressed TCRB transcripts. Some clones are missing from TCRdb's copy, which holds only in-frame ones; the method was immunoSEQ multiplex PCR. The table records some 350,000 clones, roughly 14% of them present only once. Study-wide points: Type 1 diabetes patients had VDJ junctions that carried fewer insertions and more deletions. Sampled from patients, naive, central memory and Treg TCRB repertoires appeared more similar than those sampled from healthy donors. Researchers cautioned that cDNA sequencing could over-represent cells with high TCR expression. Moderately but significantly shorter TCRB CDR3s were found in Type 1 diabetes patients in all four CD4+ subsets. Whether HLA type influences TCRB rearrangement remained unresolved here.

Comments on this clone: Its target is not known.

Sequenced: naive CD4+ T cells from blood. The chain couples TRBV5-4 to TRBJ2-4; TRBD2 might be the D (6 bases). The clonotype was recovered from a woman under 30 with type 1 diabetes. In DNA, the CDR3 is TGTGCCAGCAGCTTGGCCGGGGGCATTCAGTACTTC. This encodes CASSLAGGIQYF.